The 28 T cell receptor beta chains listed next were all sequenced from one sample in a study of T cells in localized non-small cell lung cancer. Some clones are missing from TCRdb's copy, which holds only in-frame ones; the method was immunoSEQ multiplex PCR. Of approximately 3,100 clones listed, 25% to 35% were seen once; the top ten hold 20% to 25%. The material sequenced was lung tumor tissue, taken before any cancer treatment. These receptors originate from a woman aged 35 to 69 with stage I squamous cell lung carcinoma.

This chain joins TRBV6-8 and TRBJ2-7; 11 nucleotides line up with TRBD2. This CDR3 is built from 15 residues. CDR1 is MNHGY, CDR2 SAAAGT, per germline. The V and J ends lost 4 bases and 1 base, in that order; junction bases with no gene match: 3. CDR3 bases: TGTGCCAGCAGTTTAGCGGGAGGGAGTTCCTACGAGCAGTACTTC. Protein sequence: CASSLAGGSSYEQYF.

This clone was found a few times. This chain joins TRBV7-6 and TRBJ2-5; TRBD1 matches at 8 bases. CDR1 SGHVS and CDR2 FNYEAQ come from the germline V gene. The V and J ends lost 5 bases and 3 bases, in that order; junction bases with no gene match: 14. The CDR3 extends over 17 amino acids. CDR3 sequence reads: CASSLGRDRRNEETQYF. The CDR3 region has the DNA TGTGCCAGCAGCCTGGGCCGGGACAGGAGAAATGAAGAGACCCAGTACTTC.

The sample holds a few counts of this clone. The chain couples TRBV14 to TRBJ2-7; 8 positions agree with TRBD1. Per the germline V gene, CDR1 is SGHDN and CDR2 is FVKESK. CDR3 length equals 15 residues. The V gene end was trimmed by 4 bases and the J gene end by 5 bases; junction bases not matched to a gene: 10. CDR3 region: CASSLDRDKSDEQYF. The CDR3 region has the DNA TGTGCCAGCAGCCTGGACAGGGATAAAAGCGACGAGCAGTACTTC. The full variable domain, completed using reference TRBV14 and TRBJ2-7, is EAGVTQFPSHSVIEKGQTVTLRCDPISGHDNLYWYRRVMGKEIKFLLHFVKESKQDESGMPNNRFLAERTGGTYSTLKVQPAELEDSGVYFCASSLDRDKSDEQYFGPGTRLTVT.

The V and J genes are TRBV18 and TRBJ2-7; 8 nucleotides match TRBD1. Germline CDR1 KGHSH, CDR2 LQKENI. The CDR3 consists of 14 residues. V shed 2 bases and J 2 bases; nucleotides not matched to a gene: 2. The CDR3 DNA reads TGTGCCAGCTCACCAAGACAGGGGACCTACGAGCAGTACTTC. Translating gives CASSPRQGTYEQYF.

This clone occurred many times. The chain couples TRBV6-8 to TRBJ2-5; a weak D match, TRBD2 (5 bases). This CDR3 spans 15 amino acids. Germline CDR1 reads MNHGY; CDR2 reads SAAAGT. V lost 2 bases and J lost 3, with 13 bases in between. The CDR3 loop reads CASSYTLGLEETQYF. CDR3 nucleotide sequence: TGTGCCAGCAGTTACACACTCGGACTTGAAGAGACCCAGTACTTC.

The chain combines TRBV18 with TRBJ2-7, with 11 bases that match TRBD1. This CDR3 is built from 14 residues. The germline V gene encodes CDR1 KGHSH and CDR2 LQKENI. V was clipped by 4 bases and J by 3 bases; unmatched bases: 2. The CDR3 here is CASSRGTGGYEQYF. CDR3 bases: TGTGCCAGCTCACGAGGGACAGGGGGCTACGAGCAGTACTTC.

This rearrangement joins TRBV18 to TRBJ1-1; a possible D gene is TRBD1 (6 bases). CDR1 is KGHSH, CDR2 LQKENI, per germline. Trimming removed 6 bases at V and 0 bases at J, with 11 bases between. The CDR3 is made up of 14 amino acids. In DNA, the CDR3 is TGTGCCAGCTCCGGACAGCAGATGAACACTGAAGCTTTCTTT. Its protein product is CASSGQQMNTEAFF.

This clone occurred a few times. The rearrangement uses TRBV9 and TRBJ1-2; 8 nucleotides align to TRBD1. Germline CDR1 reads SGDLS; CDR2 reads YYNGEE. This CDR3 comprises 16 residues. Trimming cost V 5 bases and J 5 bases; bases outside gene matches: 14. Here the CDR3 DNA reads TGTGCCAGCAGTGAGATCCAGGACAGGGCTCTATATGGCTACACCTTC. This translates into CASSEIQDRALYGYTF.

V and J are TRBV11-3 and TRBJ2-1, with D perhaps TRBD2 (5 bases). The germline gives CDR1 SGHNT, CDR2 YENEEA. V was shortened by 5 bases and J by 0 bases, with 11 bases between the two germline ends. The CDR3 is made up of 15 amino acids. The CDR3 coding sequence is TGTGCCAGCAGCCTACGGAGGAGCTCCTACAATGAGCAGTTCTTC. It yields the protein CASSLRRSSYNEQFF.

This clone was seen more than once but under ten times. This chain links TRBV7-8 with TRBJ2-1, with 11 bases matching TRBD1. The V segment lost 4 bases and the J segment 3 bases; nucleotides outside the gene matches: 5. The CDR3 is 16 amino acids. Per germline, CDR1 SGHVS and CDR2 FQNEAQ. The DNA for the CDR3 is TGTGCCAGCAGCTCCCCCGGGACAGGGGGCTACAATGAGCAGTTCTTC. Translation gives CASSSPGTGGYNEQFF.

This clone was counted a few times. The DNA of the CDR3 is TGTGCCAGCAGCCTCGCTTGGACAGGGCCCTCCTACGAGCAGTACTTC. Protein product: CASSLAWTGPSYEQYF. The chain links TRBV11-3 to TRBJ2-7; TRBD1 agrees at 8 bases. With 5 bases clipped from V and 0 bases from J, the junction kept 9 bases outside the gene matches. Germline assignment: CDR1 SGHNT and CDR2 YENEEA. This CDR3 spans 16 amino acids.

This chain joins TRBV5-1 and TRBJ2-7, with 7 nucleotides matching TRBD1. Germline V CDR1 and CDR2: SGHRS, YFSETQ. The CDR3 is made up of 14 amino acids. Trimming at V came to 4 bases and at J to 3 bases, leaving 7 bases not matched to a gene. The CDR3 DNA reads TGCGCCAGCAGCCCGGGGACAGTACTCTACGAGCAGTACTTC. Amino acids: CASSPGTVLYEQYF.

This clone was picked up a small number of times. The chain uses TRBV14 and TRBJ2-1; TRBD2 is a possible D gene (6 bases). Germline-derived CDR1 and CDR2 are SGHDN and FVKESK. V gave up 3 bases and J gave up 4 bases, with 10 bases separating them. The CDR3 spans 14 residues. In nucleotides, the CDR3 is TGTGCCAGCAGCCAGGCCGGGGGATACAATGAGCAGTTCTTC. As protein: CASSQAGGYNEQFF.

The table lists this clone with a few counts. The chain combines TRBV19 with TRBJ2-3; a weak D match, TRBD2 (6 bases). The CDR3 loop spans 15 amino acids. CDR1 LNHDA and CDR2 SQIVND come from the germline V gene (reference sequence). Trimming cost V 4 bases and J 0 bases, with 11 bases left between them. The DNA for the CDR3 is TGTGCCAGTAGTACTCGCCGGGAGAGCACAGATACGCAGTATTTT. Encoded protein: CASSTRRESTDTQYF.

Ten or more counts support this clone. The chain employs TRBV11-3 and TRBJ1-1; 7 bases align to TRBD1. With 0 bases clipped from V and 6 bases from J, the junction kept 4 bases outside the gene matches. Germline assignment: CDR1 SGHNT and CDR2 YENEEA. The CDR3 extends over 14 amino acids. The CDR3 DNA is TGTGCCAGCAGCTTAGACTGGACAGGAGCTGAAGCTTTCTTT. It yields the protein CASSLDWTGAEAFF.

This clone has a handful of counts. The genes are TRBV19 and TRBJ2-7, with TRBD1 matching 10 bases. Germline CDR1 reads LNHDA; CDR2 reads SQIVND (reference sequence). With V trimmed by 2 bases and J by 3 bases, 7 bases remained unmatched. The CDR3 is 16 residues long. CDR3 in amino acids: CASSIKGRDRGYEQYF. CDR3 DNA sequence: TGTGCCAGTAGTATAAAGGGCCGGGACAGGGGCTACGAGCAGTACTTC.

V usage is TRBV30 and J usage is TRBJ1-2; D is possibly TRBD1 (5 bases). V gave up 0 bases and J gave up 7 bases, with 9 bases separating them. CDR3 size: 12 residues. Germline V lookup: CDR1 GTSNPN, CDR2 SVGIG (reference sequence). The CDR3 bases are TGTGCCTGGAGTGTTGGGGGTCTTGGCTACACCTTC. Residues: CAWSVGGLGYTF.

The rearrangement uses TRBV6-8 and TRBJ2-7; 14 bases align to TRBD2. Looked up from germline, CDR1 is MNHGY and CDR2 is SAAAGT. The CDR3 contains 16 residues. V dropped 2 bases and J dropped 1; count of bases not matched to a gene: 1. CDR3 in DNA: TGTGCCAGCAGTTACGGGACTAGCGGGAGATCCTACGAGCAGTACTTC. This sequence encodes CASSYGTSGRSYEQYF.

The rearrangement uses TRBV14 and TRBJ2-7; possible D gene TRBD1, 5 bases. Germline assignment: CDR1 SGHDN and CDR2 FVKESK. V dropped 1 base and J dropped 1 base, with 11 bases sitting between them. This CDR3 contains 15 residues. The CDR3 is CASSQVMAGSYEQYF. The CDR3 nucleotides are TGTGCCAGCAGCCAAGTCATGGCAGGGTCCTACGAGCAGTACTTC.

The chain links TRBV5-1 to TRBJ2-2; 11 nucleotides match TRBD1. Germline V gene sequence: CDR1 SGHRS, CDR2 YFSETQ. The V and J ends lost 3 bases and 6 bases, in that order; junction bases with no gene match: 7. CDR3 length: 16 residues. DNA for the CDR3: TGCGCCAGCAGCTCGCATGGGACAGGGGGTCCCGGGGAGCTGTTTTTT. Translating it yields CASSSHGTGGPGELFF.

This chain's CDR3 is CASSARGPRLNYGYTF. The CDR3 DNA reads as TGTGCCAGCAGCGCCCGAGGACCGAGGCTCAACTATGGCTACACCTTC. This chain uses TRBV11-3 with TRBJ1-2; no definite D call. V was trimmed by 5 bases and J by 2 bases, leaving 18 bases between them. CDR3 length: 16 residues. Germline V gives CDR1 SGHNT, CDR2 YENEEA.

In this sample, this clone turned up a few times. V usage is TRBV5-1 and J usage is TRBJ2-1; 8 nucleotides line up with TRBD2. Losses at the gene ends were 3 bases for V and 5 bases for J; bases not matched to a gene: 7. The CDR3 extends over 15 amino acids. Germline-derived CDR1 and CDR2 are SGHRS and YFSETQ. The CDR3 region is CASSSTSALDNEQFF. As DNA, the CDR3 is TGCGCCAGCAGCTCGACTAGCGCGTTAGACAATGAGCAGTTCTTC.

The CDR3 DNA reads as TGTGCCAGCAGTTACGGCGGGGTGGCTGGAAACACCATATATTTT. Encoded protein: CASSYGGVAGNTIYF. V usage is TRBV6-8 and J usage is TRBJ1-3; D is unresolved. Germline CDR1 MNHGY, CDR2 SAAAGT. The CDR3 is 15 residues long. The germline V and J ends were trimmed by 2 bases and 2 bases, with 10 bases remaining between them.

In this sample, this clone turned up a few times. The chain recombines TRBV9 with TRBJ2-5, with D unclear. V was trimmed by 5 bases and J by 0 bases, leaving 8 bases between them. The CDR3 has 13 amino acids. Per germline, CDR1 SGDLS and CDR2 YYNGEE. Written as DNA, the CDR3 is TGTGCCAGCAGTGAGGTCAACCAAGAGACCCAGTACTTC. As protein: CASSEVNQETQYF.

This clone was detected once. V and J are TRBV19 and TRBJ2-6; D is ambiguous. CDR3 length: 16 residues. Germline CDR1 reads LNHDA; CDR2 reads SQIVND (reference sequence). V was shortened by 7 bases and J by 0 bases, with 13 bases between the two germline ends. The CDR3 spells CASTNDANSGANVLTF. The CDR3 DNA is TGTGCCAGTACCAACGACGCAAACTCTGGGGCCAACGTCCTGACTTTC.

This chain links TRBV9 with TRBJ2-2; no clear D. V lost 5 bases and J lost 6, with 17 bases in between. This CDR3 comprises 15 residues. Germline CDR1 SGDLS, CDR2 YYNGEE. The CDR3 reads CASSSGGRASGELFF. CDR3 DNA: TGTGCCAGCAGTTCAGGTGGTAGGGCGTCCGGGGAGCTGTTTTTT.

This clone has just a few counts. The chain links TRBV6-7 to TRBJ1-2; D unclear. TRBV6-7 is labeled an ORF, and its function is uncertain. V was trimmed by 7 bases and J by 2 bases, leaving 8 bases between them. This CDR3 contains 12 residues. The DNA of the CDR3 is TGTGCCAGCACCAGCCACAACTATGGCTACACCTTC. Translation: CASTSHNYGYTF.

There are a few counts of this clone. This chain connects TRBV11-3 to TRBJ2-7; the match to TRBD1 covers 8 bases. The CDR3 runs to 14 residues. V was clipped by 5 bases and J by 2 bases; unmatched bases: 5. In germline, CDR1 is SGHNT, CDR2 YENEEA. In DNA, the CDR3 is TGTGCCAGCAGCCTGACAGGGGTCCCCTACGAGCAGTACTTC. Its translation is CASSLTGVPYEQYF.